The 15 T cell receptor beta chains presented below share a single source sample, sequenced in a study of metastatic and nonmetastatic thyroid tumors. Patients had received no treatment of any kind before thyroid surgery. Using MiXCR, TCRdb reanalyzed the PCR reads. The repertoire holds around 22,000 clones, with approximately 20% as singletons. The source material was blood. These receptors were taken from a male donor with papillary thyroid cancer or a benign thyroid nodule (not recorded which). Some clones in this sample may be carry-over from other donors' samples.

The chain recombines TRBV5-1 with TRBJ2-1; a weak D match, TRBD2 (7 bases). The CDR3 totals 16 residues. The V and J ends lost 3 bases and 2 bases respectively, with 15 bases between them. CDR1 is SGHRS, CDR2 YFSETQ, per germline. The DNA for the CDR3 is TGCGCCAGCAGCTACGCAGAGGGGGGGGCCTACAATGAGCAGTTCTTC. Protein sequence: CASSYAEGGAYNEQFF. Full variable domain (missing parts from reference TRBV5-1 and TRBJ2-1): KAGVTQTPRYLIKTRGQQVTLSCSPISGHRSVSWYQQTPGQGLQFLFEYFSETQRNKGNFPGRFSGRQFSNSRSEMNVSTLELGDSALYLCASSYAEGGAYNEQFFGPGTRLTVL.

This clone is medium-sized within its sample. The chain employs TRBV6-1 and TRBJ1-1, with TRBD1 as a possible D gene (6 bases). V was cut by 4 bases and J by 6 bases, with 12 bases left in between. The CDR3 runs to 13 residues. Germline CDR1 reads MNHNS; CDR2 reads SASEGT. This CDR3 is CASSVGTTPEAFF. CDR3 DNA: TGTGCCAGCAGTGTCGGGACAACCCCTGAAGCTTTCTTT.

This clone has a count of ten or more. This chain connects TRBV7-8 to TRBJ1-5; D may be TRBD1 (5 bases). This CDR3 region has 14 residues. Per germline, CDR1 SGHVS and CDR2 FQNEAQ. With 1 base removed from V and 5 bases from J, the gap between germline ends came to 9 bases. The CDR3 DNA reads TGTGCCAGCAGCTTAGGCAGGGCCGATCAGCCCCAGCATTTT. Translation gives CASSLGRADQPQHF. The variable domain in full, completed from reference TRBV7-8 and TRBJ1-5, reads GAGVSQSPRYKVAKRGQDVALRCDPISGHVSLFWYQQALGQGPEFLTYFQNEAQLDKSGLPSDRFFAERPEGSVSTLKIQRTQQEDSAVYLCASSLGRADQPQHFGDGTRLSIL.

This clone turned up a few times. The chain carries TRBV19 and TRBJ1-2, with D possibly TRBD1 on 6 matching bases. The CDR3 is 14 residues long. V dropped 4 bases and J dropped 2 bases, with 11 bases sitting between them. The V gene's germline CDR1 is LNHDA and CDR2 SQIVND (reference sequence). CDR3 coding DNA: TGTGCCAGTAGTAAGGGACAAGCAAACTATGGCTACACCTTC. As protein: CASSKGQANYGYTF.

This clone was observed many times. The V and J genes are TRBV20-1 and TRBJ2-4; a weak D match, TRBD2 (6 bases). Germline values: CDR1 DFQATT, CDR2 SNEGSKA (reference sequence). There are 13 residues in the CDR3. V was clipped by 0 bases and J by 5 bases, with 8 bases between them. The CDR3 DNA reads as TGCAGTGCTAGAGAGGGAGGTCAAAACATTCAGTACTTC. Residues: CSAREGGQNIQYF.

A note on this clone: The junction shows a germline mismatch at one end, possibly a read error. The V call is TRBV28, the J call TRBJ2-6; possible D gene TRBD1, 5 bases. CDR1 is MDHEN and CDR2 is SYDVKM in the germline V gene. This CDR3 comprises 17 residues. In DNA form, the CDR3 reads TGTGCCAGCAGTTTTCAGGGTATACCGTCTGGGACCAACGTCCTGACTTTC. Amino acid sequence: CASSFQGIPSGTNVLTF.

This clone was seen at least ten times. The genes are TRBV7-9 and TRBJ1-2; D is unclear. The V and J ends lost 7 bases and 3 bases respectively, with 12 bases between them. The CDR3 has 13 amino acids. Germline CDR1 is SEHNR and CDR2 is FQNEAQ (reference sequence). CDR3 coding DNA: TGTGCCAGCACCCCGGTCGCATACTATGGCTACACCTTC. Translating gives CASTPVAYYGYTF.

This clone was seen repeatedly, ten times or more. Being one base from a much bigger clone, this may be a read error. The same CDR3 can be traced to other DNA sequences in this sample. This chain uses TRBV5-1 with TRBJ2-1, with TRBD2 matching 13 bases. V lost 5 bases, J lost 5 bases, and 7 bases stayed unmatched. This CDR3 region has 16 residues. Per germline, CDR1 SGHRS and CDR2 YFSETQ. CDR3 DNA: TGCGCCAGCAGTTTACTAGCGGGAGGGCCCCACAATGAGCAGTTCTTC. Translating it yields CASSLLAGGPHNEQFF. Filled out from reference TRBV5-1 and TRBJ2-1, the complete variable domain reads KAGVTQTPRYLIKTRGQQVTLSCSPISGHRSVSWYQQTPGQGLQFLFEYFSETQRNKGNFPGRFSGRQFSNSRSEMNVSTLELGDSALYLCASSLLAGGPHNEQFFGPGTRLTVL.

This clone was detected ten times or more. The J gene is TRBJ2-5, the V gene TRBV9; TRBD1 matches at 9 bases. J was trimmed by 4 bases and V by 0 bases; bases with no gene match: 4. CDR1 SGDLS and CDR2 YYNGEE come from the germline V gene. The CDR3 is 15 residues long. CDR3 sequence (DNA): TGTGCCAGCAGCGTAGGGGGGGACAGGGCAGAGACCCAGTACTTC. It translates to CASSVGGDRAETQYF.

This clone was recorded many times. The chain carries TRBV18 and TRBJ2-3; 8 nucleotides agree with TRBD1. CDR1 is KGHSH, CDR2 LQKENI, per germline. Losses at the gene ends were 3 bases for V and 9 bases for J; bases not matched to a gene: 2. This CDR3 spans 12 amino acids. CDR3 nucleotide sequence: TGTGCCAGCTCACCTGGACAGGGCACGCAGTATTTT. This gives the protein CASSPGQGTQYF.

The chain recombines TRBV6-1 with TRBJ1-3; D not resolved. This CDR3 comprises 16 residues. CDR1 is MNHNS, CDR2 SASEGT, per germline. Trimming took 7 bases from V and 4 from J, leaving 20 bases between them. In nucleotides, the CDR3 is TGTGCCAGCACCACATTGCGCGGTTGGCCAGGAAACACCATATATTTT. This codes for CASTTLRGWPGNTIYF.

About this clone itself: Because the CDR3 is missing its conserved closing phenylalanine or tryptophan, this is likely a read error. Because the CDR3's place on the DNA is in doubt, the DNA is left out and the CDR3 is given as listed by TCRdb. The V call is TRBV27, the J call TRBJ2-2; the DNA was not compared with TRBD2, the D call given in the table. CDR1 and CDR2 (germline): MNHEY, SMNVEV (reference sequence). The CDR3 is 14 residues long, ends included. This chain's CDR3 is CASKASPNTGELWG.

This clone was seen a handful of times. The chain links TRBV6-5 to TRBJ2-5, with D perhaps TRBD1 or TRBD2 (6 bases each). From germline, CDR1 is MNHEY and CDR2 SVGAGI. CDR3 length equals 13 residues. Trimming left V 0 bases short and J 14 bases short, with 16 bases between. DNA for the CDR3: TGTGCCAGCAGTTACTCGAGGCAGGGGAGGTTCTACTTC. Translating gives CASSYSRQGRFYF.

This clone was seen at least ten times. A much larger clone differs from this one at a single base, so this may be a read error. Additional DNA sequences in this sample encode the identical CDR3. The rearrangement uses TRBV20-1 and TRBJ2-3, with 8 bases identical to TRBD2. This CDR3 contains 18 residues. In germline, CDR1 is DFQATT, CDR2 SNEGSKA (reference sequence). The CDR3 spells CSLNLPGLAGQSTDTQYF. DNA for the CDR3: TGCAGCTTAAACCTCCCCGGGCTAGCGGGCCAGAGCACAGATACGCAGTATTTT.

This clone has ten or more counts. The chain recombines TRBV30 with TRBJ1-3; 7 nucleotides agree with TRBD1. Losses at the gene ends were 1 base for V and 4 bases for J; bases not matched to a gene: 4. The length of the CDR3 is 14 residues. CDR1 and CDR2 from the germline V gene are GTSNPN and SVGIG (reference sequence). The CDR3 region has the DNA TGTGCCTGGAGTGAGGGGGCTGGCGGAAACACCATATATTTT. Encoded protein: CAWSEGAGGNTIYF.